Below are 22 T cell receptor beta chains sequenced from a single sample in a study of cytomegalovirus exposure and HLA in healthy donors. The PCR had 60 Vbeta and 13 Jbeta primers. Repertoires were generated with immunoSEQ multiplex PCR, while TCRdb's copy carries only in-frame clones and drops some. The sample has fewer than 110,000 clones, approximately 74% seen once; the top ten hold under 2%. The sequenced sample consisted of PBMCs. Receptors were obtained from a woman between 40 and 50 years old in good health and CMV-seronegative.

The CDR3 reads CASKTSVSNEQFF. Written as DNA, the CDR3 is TGTGCCAGCAAAACTAGTGTCTCTAATGAGCAGTTCTTC. This chain links TRBV19 with TRBJ2-1; tentative D call: TRBD2 (5 bases). With 9 bases removed from V and 7 bases from J, the gap between germline ends came to 16 bases. Per the germline V gene, CDR1 is LNHDA and CDR2 is SQIVND (reference sequence). The CDR3 length is 13 residues.

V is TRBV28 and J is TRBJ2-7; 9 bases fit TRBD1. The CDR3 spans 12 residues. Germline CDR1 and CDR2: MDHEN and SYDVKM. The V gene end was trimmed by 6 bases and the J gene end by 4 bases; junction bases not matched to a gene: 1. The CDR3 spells CASRTGGYEQYF. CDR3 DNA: TGTGCCAGCAGGACAGGGGGGTACGAGCAGTACTTC.

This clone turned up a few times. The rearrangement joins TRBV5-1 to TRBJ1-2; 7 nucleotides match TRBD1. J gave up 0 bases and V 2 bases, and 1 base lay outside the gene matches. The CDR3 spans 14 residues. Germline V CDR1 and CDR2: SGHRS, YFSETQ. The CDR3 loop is CASSFQGANYGYTF. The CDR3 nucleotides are TGCGCCAGCAGCTTTCAGGGGGCTAACTATGGCTACACCTTC.

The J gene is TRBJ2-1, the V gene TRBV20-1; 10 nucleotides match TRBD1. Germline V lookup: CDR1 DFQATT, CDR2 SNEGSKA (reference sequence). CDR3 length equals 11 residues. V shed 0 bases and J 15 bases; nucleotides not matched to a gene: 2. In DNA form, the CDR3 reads TGCAGTGCTAGAGAGGACAGGGGGAGGTTCTTC. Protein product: CSAREDRGRFF.

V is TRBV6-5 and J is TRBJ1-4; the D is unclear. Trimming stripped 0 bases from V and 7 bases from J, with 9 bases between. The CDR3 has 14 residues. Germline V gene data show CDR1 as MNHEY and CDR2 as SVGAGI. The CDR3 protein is CASSYSSVVEKLFF. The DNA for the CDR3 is TGTGCCAGCAGTTACTCCTCAGTTGTTGAAAAACTGTTTTTT.

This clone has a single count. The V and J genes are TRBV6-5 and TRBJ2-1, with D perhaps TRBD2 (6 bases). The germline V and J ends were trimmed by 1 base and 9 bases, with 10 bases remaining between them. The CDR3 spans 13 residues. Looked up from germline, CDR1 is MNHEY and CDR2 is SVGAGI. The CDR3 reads CASSYYVGGEQFF. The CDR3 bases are TGTGCCAGCAGTTACTATGTGGGGGGTGAGCAGTTCTTC.

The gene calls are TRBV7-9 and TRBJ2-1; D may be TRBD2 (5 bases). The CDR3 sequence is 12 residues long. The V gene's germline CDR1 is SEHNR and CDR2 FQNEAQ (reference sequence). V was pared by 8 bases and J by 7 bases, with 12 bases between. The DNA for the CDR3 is TGTGCCAGCCGGCGGGCTGTGAATGAGCAGTTCTTC. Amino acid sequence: CASRRAVNEQFF.

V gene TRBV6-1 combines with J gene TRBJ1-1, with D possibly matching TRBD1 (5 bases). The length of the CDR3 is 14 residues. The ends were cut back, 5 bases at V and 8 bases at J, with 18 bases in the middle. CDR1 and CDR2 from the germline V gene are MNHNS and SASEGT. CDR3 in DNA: TGTGCCAGCAGTAGCTATCGGGGGATGACCGAAGCTTTCTTT. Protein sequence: CASSSYRGMTEAFF.

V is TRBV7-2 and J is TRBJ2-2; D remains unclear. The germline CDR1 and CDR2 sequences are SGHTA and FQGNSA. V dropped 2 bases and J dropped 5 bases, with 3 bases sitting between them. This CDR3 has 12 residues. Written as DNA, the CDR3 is TGTGCCAGCAGCTTACTTACCGGGGAGCTGTTTTTT. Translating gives CASSLLTGELFF.

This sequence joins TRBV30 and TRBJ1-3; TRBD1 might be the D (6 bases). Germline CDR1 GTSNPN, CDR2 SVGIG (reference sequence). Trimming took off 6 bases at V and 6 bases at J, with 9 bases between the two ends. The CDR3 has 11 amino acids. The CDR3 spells CACGTINTIYF. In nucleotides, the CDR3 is TGTGCCTGCGGGACAATAAACACCATATATTTT.

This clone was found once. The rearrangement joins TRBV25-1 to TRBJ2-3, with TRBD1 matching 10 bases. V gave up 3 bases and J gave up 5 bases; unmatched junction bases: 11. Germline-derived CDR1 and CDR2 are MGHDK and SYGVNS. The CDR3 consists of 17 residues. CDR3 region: CASSDWGDRGFRDTQYF. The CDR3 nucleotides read TGTGCCAGCAGTGATTGGGGGGACAGGGGATTTCGAGATACGCAGTATTTT. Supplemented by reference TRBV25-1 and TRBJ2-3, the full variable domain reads EADIYQTPRYLVIGTGKKITLECSQTMGHDKMYWYQQDPGMELHLIHYSYGVNSTEKGDLSSESTVSRIRTEHFPLTLESARPSHTSQYLCASSDWGDRGFRDTQYFGPGTRLTVL.

CDR3 in amino acids: CASSQEWAVGGYTF. The DNA of the CDR3 is TGCGCCAGCAGCCAAGAATGGGCAGTAGGTGGCTACACCTTC. The gene calls are TRBV4-3 and TRBJ1-2; D is undetermined. Germline V lookup: CDR1 LGHNA, CDR2 YSLEER. The CDR3 is 14 amino acids. V was shortened by 0 bases and J by 7 bases, with 12 bases between the two germline ends.

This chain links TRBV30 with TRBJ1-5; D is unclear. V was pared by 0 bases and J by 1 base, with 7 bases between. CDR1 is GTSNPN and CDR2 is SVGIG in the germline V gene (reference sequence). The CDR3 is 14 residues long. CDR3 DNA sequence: TGTGCCTGGAGTGTCGGGGTAAGCAATCAGCCCCAGCATTTT. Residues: CAWSVGVSNQPQHF.

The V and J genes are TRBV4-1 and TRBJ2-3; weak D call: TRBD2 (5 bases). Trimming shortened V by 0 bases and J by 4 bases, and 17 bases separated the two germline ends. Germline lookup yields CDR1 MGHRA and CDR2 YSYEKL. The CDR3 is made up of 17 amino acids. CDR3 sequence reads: CASSQEGWPGTADTQYF. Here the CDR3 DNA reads TGCGCCAGCAGCCAAGAAGGTTGGCCGGGAACCGCAGATACGCAGTATTTT.

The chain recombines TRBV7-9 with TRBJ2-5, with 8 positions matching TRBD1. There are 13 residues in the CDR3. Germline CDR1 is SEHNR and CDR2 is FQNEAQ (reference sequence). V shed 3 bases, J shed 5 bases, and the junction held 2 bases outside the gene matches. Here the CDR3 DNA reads TGTGCCAGCAGCTTCCGGACAGGGGAGACCCAGTACTTC. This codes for CASSFRTGETQYF.

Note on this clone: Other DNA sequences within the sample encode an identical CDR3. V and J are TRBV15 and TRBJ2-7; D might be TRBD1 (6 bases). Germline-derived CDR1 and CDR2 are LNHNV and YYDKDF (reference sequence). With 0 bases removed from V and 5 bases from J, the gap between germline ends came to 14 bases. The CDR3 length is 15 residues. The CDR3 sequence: CATSRDPTGRDEQYF. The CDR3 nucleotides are TGTGCCACCAGCAGAGACCCAACAGGGAGAGACGAGCAGTACTTC.

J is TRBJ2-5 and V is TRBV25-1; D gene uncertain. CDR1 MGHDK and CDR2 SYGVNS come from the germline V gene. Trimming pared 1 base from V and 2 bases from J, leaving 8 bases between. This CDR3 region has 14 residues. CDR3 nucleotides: TGTGCCAGCAGTGAATCCGTCTTTCAAGAGACCCAGTACTTC. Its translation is CASSESVFQETQYF. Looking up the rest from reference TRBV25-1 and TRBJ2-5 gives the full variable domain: EADIYQTPRYLVIGTGKKITLECSQTMGHDKMYWYQQDPGMELHLIHYSYGVNSTEKGDLSSESTVSRIRTEHFPLTLESARPSHTSQYLCASSESVFQETQYFGPGTRLLVL.

This CDR3 reads CASQDGTSGRETQYF. In DNA form, the CDR3 reads TGTGCCAGCCAAGACGGGACTAGCGGTCGGGAGACCCAGTACTTC. V usage is TRBV28 and J usage is TRBJ2-5; TRBD2 aligns across 11 bases. The length of the CDR3 is 15 residues. Germline V CDR1 and CDR2: MDHEN, SYDVKM. V lost 8 bases to trimming and J lost 5 bases; unmatched junction nucleotides: 10.

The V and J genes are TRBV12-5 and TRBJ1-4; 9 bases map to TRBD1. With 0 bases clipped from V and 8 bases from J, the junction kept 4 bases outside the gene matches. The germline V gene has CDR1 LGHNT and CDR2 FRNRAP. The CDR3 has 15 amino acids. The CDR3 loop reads CASGLVTGGNEKLFF. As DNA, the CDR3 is TGTGCTAGTGGTTTGGTGACAGGGGGTAACGAAAAACTGTTTTTT.

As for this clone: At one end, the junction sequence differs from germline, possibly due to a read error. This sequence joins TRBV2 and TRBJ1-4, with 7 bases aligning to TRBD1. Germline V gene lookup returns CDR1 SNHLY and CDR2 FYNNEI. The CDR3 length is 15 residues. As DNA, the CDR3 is TGTGCCAGCAGCGTGGACAGGAGGGCTACCAACACCCAAATTTTT. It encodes CASSVDRRATNTQIF. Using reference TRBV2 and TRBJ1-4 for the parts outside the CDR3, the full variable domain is EPEVTQTPSHQVTQMGQEVILRCVPISNHLYFYWYRQILGQKVEFLVSFYNNEISEKSEIFDDQFSVERPDGSNFTLKIRSTKLEDSAMYFCASSVDRRATNTQIFGSGTQLSVL.

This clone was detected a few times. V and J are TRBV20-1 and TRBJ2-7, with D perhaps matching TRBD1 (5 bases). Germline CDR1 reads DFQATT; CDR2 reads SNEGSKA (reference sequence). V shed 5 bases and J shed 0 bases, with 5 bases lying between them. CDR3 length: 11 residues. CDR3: CSAGHSYEQYF. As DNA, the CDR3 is TGCAGTGCTGGACACTCCTACGAGCAGTACTTC.

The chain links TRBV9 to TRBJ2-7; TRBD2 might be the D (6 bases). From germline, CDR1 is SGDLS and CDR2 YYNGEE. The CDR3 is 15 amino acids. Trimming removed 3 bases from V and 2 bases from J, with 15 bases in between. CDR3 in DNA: TGTGCCAGCAGCGGAGGGCCTAGCGAAGCCTACGAGCAGTACTTC. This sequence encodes CASSGGPSEAYEQYF.